This T cell receptor beta chain was captured in a study of early T cells in non-severe SARS-CoV-2 infection. Overall study context: Sequencing input comprised bulk RNA from unsorted whole blood; chain pairing was not available. Regarding the study as a whole: Missing private and CD4 specificities, VDJdb matching favored anti-spike CD8 responses.

Of note for this clonotype: What it recognizes is unknown.

Each single cDNA molecule received a unique molecular identifier. MiXCR, run by TCRdb on the 5' RACE reads, gives a single entry per CDR3 protein. The sample shows about 62,000 distinct CDR3 sequences, approximately 10% of them seen only once. The sequence was collected from an adult who was a healthcare worker with PCR-confirmed SARS-CoV-2 infection or an uninfected control (not recorded which). Sequences were obtained from whole blood.

CDR3 in amino acids: CASSFEDRSGHEQFF. The CDR3 DNA reads TGTGCCAGCAGCTTTGAGGACCGCTCAGGCCATGAGCAGTTCTTC. J is TRBJ2-1 and V is TRBV5-5; D call uncertain. V gave up 2 bases and J gave up 8 bases, with 17 bases separating them. Germline CDR1 reads SGHKS; CDR2 reads YYEKEE (reference sequence). The CDR3 runs to 15 residues.